Sequencing of this TCR beta chain was carried out in a study of blood T cell repertoires in COVID-19. Study-wide context: The United States, Italy and Spain supplied acute and convalescent COVID-19 samples. Nucleic acid was either cDNA or gDNA, and it came from T cells, B-cell-depleted T cells, or PBMCs.

Trimming shortened V by 8 bases and J by 6 bases, and 14 bases separated the two germline ends. CDR3 length: 13 amino acids. Germline CDR1 reads MNHEY; CDR2 reads SVGAGI. In the authors' methods: Scientists estimated how many nucleated cells there were by amplifying reference gene primers. Generated by immunoSEQ multiplex PCR, the TCRdb table keeps only in-frame clones and is missing some. From that table come the V and J calls and clone size; the DNA was used to work out D and trimming. Among fewer than 110,000 clones listed, around 93% were seen once. The V call is TRBV6-5, the J call TRBJ1-5; the D gene is possibly TRBD1 (5 bases). Material for sequencing was peripheral blood. The origin of this receptor is a man aged 45-65 years with acute or convalescent COVID-19. CDR3 amino acids: CASAETDIQPQHF. CDR3 DNA sequence: TGTGCCAGCGCCGAGACAGACATTCAGCCCCAGCATTTT.